The 3 T cell receptor beta chains below come from one sample, sequenced in a study of T cell changes during pregnancy in multiple sclerosis. Clones were sequenced by immunoSEQ multiplex PCR, and TCRdb holds only the in-frame ones, with some missing. The table shows roughly 52,000 clones, with almost 95% occurring only once. This specimen consisted of CD4+ T cells from peripheral blood mononuclear cells, obtained in the third trimester of pregnancy. These receptors came from a female donor with multiple sclerosis, enrolled in a pregnancy study.

This rearrangement joins TRBV5-5 to TRBJ1-2, with D unclear. The CDR3 has 15 residues. Trimming left V 0 bases short and J 5 bases short, with 14 bases between. Per the germline V gene, CDR1 is SGHKS and CDR2 is YYEKEE (reference sequence). The CDR3 bases are TGTGCCAGCAGCTTGGGGACGAGGGCCTGGTATGGCTACACCTTC. It codes for CASSLGTRAWYGYTF.

V gene TRBV6-5 combines with J gene TRBJ1-1; 8 bases are shared with TRBD1. CDR3 length equals 13 residues. V lost 6 bases, J lost 9 bases, and 9 bases stayed unmatched. Germline CDR1 reads MNHEY; CDR2 reads SVGAGI. In nucleotides, the CDR3 is TGTGCCAGCAGGGGGACAGGTTCGAAGAAAGCTTTCTTT. The encoded protein is CASRGTGSKKAFF.

V usage is TRBV7-2 and J usage is TRBJ2-7; D might be TRBD2 (5 bases). The CDR3 extends over 15 amino acids. Germline lookup yields CDR1 SGHTA and CDR2 FQGNSA. Trimming removed 1 base at V and 3 bases at J, with 13 bases between. The CDR3 region has the DNA TGTGCCAGCAGCTTAGAGGTTGGACGGGGCTACGAGCAGTACTTC. Translating gives CASSLEVGRGYEQYF.